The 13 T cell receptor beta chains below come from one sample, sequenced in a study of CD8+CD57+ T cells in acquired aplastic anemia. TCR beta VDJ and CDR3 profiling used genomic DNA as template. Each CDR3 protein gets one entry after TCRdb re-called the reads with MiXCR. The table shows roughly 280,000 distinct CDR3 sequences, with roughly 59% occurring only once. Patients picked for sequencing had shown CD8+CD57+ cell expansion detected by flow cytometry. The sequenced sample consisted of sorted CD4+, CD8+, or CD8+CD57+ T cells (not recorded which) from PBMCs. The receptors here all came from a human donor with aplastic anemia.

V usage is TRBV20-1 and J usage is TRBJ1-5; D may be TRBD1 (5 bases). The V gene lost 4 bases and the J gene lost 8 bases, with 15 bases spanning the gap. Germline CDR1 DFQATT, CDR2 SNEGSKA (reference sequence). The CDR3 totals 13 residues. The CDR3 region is CSATKGRAEPQHF. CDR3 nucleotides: TGCAGTGCTACCAAGGGACGTGCTGAGCCCCAGCATTTT.

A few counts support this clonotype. The CDR3 spells CASGGSPLHF. Here the CDR3 DNA reads TGTGCCAGCGGAGGGTCACCCCTCCACTTT. The chain links TRBV12-3 or TRBV12-4 to TRBJ1-6; D is unresolved. The CDR3 runs to 10 residues. Deletions cut 8 bases from V and 10 bases from J, with 6 bases between.

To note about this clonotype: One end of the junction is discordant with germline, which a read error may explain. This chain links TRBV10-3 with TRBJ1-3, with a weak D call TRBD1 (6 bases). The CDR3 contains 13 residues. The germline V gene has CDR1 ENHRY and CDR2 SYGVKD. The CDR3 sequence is CAIMGDAGDTLYF. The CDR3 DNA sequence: TGTGCCATCATGGGTGACGCTGGGGACACCTTATATTTT.

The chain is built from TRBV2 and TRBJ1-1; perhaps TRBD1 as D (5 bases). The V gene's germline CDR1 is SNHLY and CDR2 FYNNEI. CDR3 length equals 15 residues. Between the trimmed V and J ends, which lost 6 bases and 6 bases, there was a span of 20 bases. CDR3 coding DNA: TGTGCCAGCAGCCAGTTGGGGAGGGGAGTCGCTGAAGCTTTCTTT. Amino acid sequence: CASSQLGRGVAEAFF.

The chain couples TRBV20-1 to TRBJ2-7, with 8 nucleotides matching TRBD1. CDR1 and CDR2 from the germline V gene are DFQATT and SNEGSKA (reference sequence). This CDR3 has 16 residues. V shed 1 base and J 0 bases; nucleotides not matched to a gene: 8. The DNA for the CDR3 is TGCAGTGCTAGAGGTTATCGACAGGGGAGCTCCTACGAGCAGTACTTC. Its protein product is CSARGYRQGSSYEQYF.

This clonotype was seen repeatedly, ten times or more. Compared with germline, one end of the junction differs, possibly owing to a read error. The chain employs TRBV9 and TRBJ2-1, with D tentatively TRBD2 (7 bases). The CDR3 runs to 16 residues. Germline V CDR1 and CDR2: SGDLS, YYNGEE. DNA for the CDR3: TGTGCCAGCAGCGTAGGCGGGGGCAGCTCCTGCAATGAGCAGTTCTTC. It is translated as CASSVGGGSSCNEQFF.

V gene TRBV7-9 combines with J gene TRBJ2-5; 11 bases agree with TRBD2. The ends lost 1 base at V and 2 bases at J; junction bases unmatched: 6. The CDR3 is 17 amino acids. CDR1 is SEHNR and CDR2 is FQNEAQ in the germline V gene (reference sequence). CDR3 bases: TGTGCCAGCAGCTTAGTCAAAAGACTAGCGGGGCAAGAGACCCAGTACTTC. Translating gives CASSLVKRLAGQETQYF.

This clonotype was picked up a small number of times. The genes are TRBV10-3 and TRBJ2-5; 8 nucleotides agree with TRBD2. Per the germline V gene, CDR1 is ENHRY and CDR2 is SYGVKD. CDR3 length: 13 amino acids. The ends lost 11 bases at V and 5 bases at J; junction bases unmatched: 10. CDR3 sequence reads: CAAQAGVGETQYF. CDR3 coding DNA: TGTGCCGCACAAGCGGGAGTGGGGGAGACCCAGTACTTC.

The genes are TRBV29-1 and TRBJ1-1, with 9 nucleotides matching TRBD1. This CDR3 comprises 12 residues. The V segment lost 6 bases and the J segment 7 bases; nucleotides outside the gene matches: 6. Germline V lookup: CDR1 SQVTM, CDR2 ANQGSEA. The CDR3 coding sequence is TGCAGCGTCGTACAGGGGGCAGTTGAAGCTTTCTTT. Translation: CSVVQGAVEAFF.

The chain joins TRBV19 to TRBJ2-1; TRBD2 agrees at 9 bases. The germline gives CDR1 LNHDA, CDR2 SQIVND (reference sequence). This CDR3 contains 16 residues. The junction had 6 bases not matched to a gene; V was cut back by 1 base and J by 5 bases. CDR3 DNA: TGTGCCAGTAGTATAGGTGGCGGGAGGGCTAACAATGAGCAGTTCTTC. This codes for CASSIGGGRANNEQFF.

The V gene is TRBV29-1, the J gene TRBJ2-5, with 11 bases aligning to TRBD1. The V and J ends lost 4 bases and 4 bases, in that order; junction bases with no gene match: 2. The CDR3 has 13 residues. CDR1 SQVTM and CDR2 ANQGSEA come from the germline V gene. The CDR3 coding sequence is TGCAGCGTTGGGGGACAGGGGGGAGAGACCCAGTACTTC. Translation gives CSVGGQGGETQYF.

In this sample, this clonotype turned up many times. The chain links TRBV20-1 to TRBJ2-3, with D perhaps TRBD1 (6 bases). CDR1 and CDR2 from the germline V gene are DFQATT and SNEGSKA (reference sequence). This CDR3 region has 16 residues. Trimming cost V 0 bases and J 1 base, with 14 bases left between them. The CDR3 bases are TGCAGTGCTAGAGACTGGGGGCGATCCCGCACAGATACGCAGTATTTT. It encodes CSARDWGRSRTDTQYF.

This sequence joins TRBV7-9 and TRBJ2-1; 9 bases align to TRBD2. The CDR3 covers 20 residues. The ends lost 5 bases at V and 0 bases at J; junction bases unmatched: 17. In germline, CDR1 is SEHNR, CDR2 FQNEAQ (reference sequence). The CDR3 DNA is TGTGCCAGCAGCCCCGAACCGGGACTAGCACTAACTAGCTCCTACAATGAGCAGTTCTTC. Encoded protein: CASSPEPGLALTSSYNEQFF.